This TCR beta chain derives from a study of blood T cell repertoires in COVID-19. Study in general: COVID-19 samples collected from the United States, Italy and Spain covered acute and convalescent phases. Nucleic acid was either cDNA or gDNA, and it came from T cells, B-cell-depleted T cells, or PBMCs.

The Seattle patients, enrolled during active infection, were followed longitudinally. Clones were read by immunoSEQ multiplex PCR, and TCRdb kept only the in-frame ones, dropping some. The sample contains roughly 350,000 clones, 87% of which appear only once. Germline V gene sequence: CDR1 LGHDT, CDR2 YNNKEL (reference sequence). V was shortened by 2 bases and J by 7 bases, with 15 bases between the two germline ends. This CDR3 contains 14 residues. The sequence came from a woman between 45 and 60 years old with COVID-19, enrolled during active disease. This chain links TRBV3-1 (or the pseudogene TRBV3-2) with TRBJ2-7; D might be TRBD1 (6 bases). Sequencing was performed on peripheral blood. Here the CDR3 DNA reads TGTGCCAGCAGCCAAACAACAGGGACCAGAGAGCAGTACTTC. The encoded protein is CASSQTTGTREQYF.